Shown below are 31 T cell receptor beta chains from a single sample sequenced in a study of cytomegalovirus exposure and HLA in healthy donors. PCR primers comprised 60 Vbeta and 13 Jbeta primers. The data were produced by immunoSEQ multiplex PCR, yet TCRdb's version contains in-frame clones alone and is incomplete. Of around 150,000 clones in the sample, roughly 62% were seen once. Input material: PBMCs. The receptors originated from a male donor in good health and CMV-seronegative.

The chain recombines TRBV2 with TRBJ2-5; possible D gene TRBD2, 7 bases. There are 13 residues in the CDR3. Deletions cut 4 bases from V and 5 bases from J, with 11 bases between. Germline CDR1 SNHLY, CDR2 FYNNEI. As DNA, the CDR3 is TGTGCCAGCAGTGGGGGGGGCAGGGAGACCCAGTACTTC. Amino acids: CASSGGGRETQYF.

This clone was seen a few times. The chain links TRBV28 to TRBJ2-6; 7 nucleotides align to TRBD1. The V gene end was trimmed by 7 bases and the J gene end by 1 base; junction bases not matched to a gene: 4. Per the germline V gene, CDR1 is MDHEN and CDR2 is SYDVKM. CDR3 length equals 15 residues. CDR3 protein: CASNPGQSGANVLTF. DNA of the CDR3: TGTGCCAGCAATCCGGGACAGTCTGGGGCCAACGTCCTGACTTTC.

This clone showed up just a few times. The chain joins TRBV30 to TRBJ2-2; D is perhaps TRBD1 (5 bases). CDR1 is GTSNPN, CDR2 SVGIG, per germline (reference sequence). CDR3 size: 17 residues. V was shortened by 0 bases and J by 5 bases, with 19 bases between the two germline ends. CDR3 in amino acids: CAWSVGWPGLVTGELFF. CDR3 nucleotide sequence: TGTGCCTGGAGTGTGGGTTGGCCAGGGTTAGTAACCGGGGAGCTGTTTTTT.

This clone was recorded a few times. The chain links TRBV18 to TRBJ2-1, with D perhaps TRBD1 (5 bases). The V gene's germline CDR1 is KGHSH and CDR2 LQKENI. V lost 3 bases, J lost 4 bases, and 13 bases lay in between. CDR3 size: 15 residues. CDR3 sequence: CASSPVGDRYNEQFF. The CDR3 DNA reads TGTGCCAGCTCACCCGTAGGGGATCGGTACAATGAGCAGTTCTTC. The whole variable domain, remainder taken from reference TRBV18 and TRBJ2-1, is NAGVMQNPRHLVRRRGQEARLRCSPMKGHSHVYWYRQLPEEGLKFMVYLQKENIIDESGMPKERFSAEFPKEGPSILRIQQVVRGDSAAYFCASSPVGDRYNEQFFGPGTRLTVL.

This chain uses TRBV7-2 with TRBJ1-6; D might be TRBD1 (5 bases). Germline assignment: CDR1 SGHTA and CDR2 FQGNSA. The V end lost 4 bases, the J end lost 7 bases, and 20 bases lay between the germline ends. The CDR3 totals 17 residues. CDR3 nucleotides: TGTGCCAGCAGCTCGATGGGGGGGGACGTGAGGAATTCACCCCTCCACTTT. This gives the protein CASSSMGGDVRNSPLHF.

The V gene is TRBV18, the J gene TRBJ1-2; perhaps TRBD1 as D (5 bases). V was shortened by 2 bases and J by 0 bases, with 7 bases between the two germline ends. CDR3 length: 14 residues. Germline CDR1 KGHSH, CDR2 LQKENI. The CDR3 reads CASSPGAANYGYTF. In DNA form, the CDR3 reads TGTGCCAGCTCACCAGGGGCAGCTAACTATGGCTACACCTTC.

This clone was detected once. The rearrangement links TRBV7-8 to TRBJ1-2; 12 nucleotides match TRBD1. V dropped 1 base and J dropped 3; count of bases not matched to a gene: 0. Germline lookup yields CDR1 SGHVS and CDR2 FQNEAQ. This CDR3 has 15 amino acids. The CDR3 region is CASSLGDRGHYGYTF. CDR3 DNA sequence: TGTGCCAGCAGCTTAGGGGACAGGGGGCACTATGGCTACACCTTC.

Remarks on this clone: Different DNA sequences within this sample yield the same CDR3. The chain recombines TRBV12-2 with TRBJ2-7; the DNA was not used to check the table's D call, TRBD2. TRBV12-2 is termed a pseudogene. The CDR3 extends over 17 amino acids. CDR3 region: CASRLALRTPLTYEQYF. CDR3 DNA: TGCGCAAGTCGCTTAGCCTTGAGGACTCCTCTTACCTACGAGCAGTACTTC.

This chain connects TRBV7-2 to TRBJ2-6; 8 bases are shared with TRBD1. The germline V gene has CDR1 SGHTA and CDR2 FQGNSA. The CDR3 is 18 residues long. With 1 base clipped from V and 1 base from J, the junction kept 6 bases outside the gene matches. CDR3 sequence reads: CASSLGQGAGSGANVLTF. CDR3 DNA sequence: TGTGCCAGCAGCTTAGGCCAGGGGGCAGGGTCTGGGGCCAACGTCCTGACTTTC.

J is TRBJ1-2 and V is TRBV2; D may be TRBD1 (6 bases). V lost 6 bases and J lost 8, with 22 bases in between. Germline CDR1 reads SNHLY; CDR2 reads FYNNEI. The CDR3 covers 15 residues. CDR3 bases: TGTGCCAGCAGCCCCGGACAGAGCGCGGTAGGAGGCTACACCTTC. It codes for CASSPGQSAVGGYTF.

This clone was seen a few times. This chain connects TRBV19 to TRBJ2-1, with 12 bases aligning to TRBD2. The CDR3 is 17 residues long. Trimming removed 3 bases from V and 0 bases from J; junction bases left unmatched: 3. Germline loops: CDR1 LNHDA, CDR2 SQIVND (reference sequence). This CDR3 reads CASSMTSGGSSYNEQFF. The CDR3 nucleotides read TGTGCCAGTAGTATGACTAGCGGGGGTAGCTCCTACAATGAGCAGTTCTTC.

In the case of this clone: At one of its ends the junction is not consistent with the germline gene, which may arise from a read error. The genes are TRBV20-1 and TRBJ2-1; possible D gene TRBD2, 5 bases. Germline-derived CDR1 and CDR2 are DFQATT and SNEGSKA (reference sequence). The CDR3 length is 11 residues. Here the CDR3 DNA reads TGCAGTGCTGACCCCGGGAATGGGCAGTTCTTC. It codes for CSADPGNGQFF.

This clone was picked up a small number of times. CDR3: CASSTPGAEAFF. The CDR3 bases are TGTGCCAGCAGTACCCCCGGAGCTGAAGCTTTCTTT. The chain combines TRBV5-4 with TRBJ1-1; D remains unclear. V lost 5 bases to trimming and J lost 6 bases, with 11 bases between them. This CDR3 contains 12 residues. CDR1 and CDR2 from the germline V gene are SGHNT and YYREEE (reference sequence).

This clone occurred a few times. This chain links TRBV30 with TRBJ1-1; 9 nucleotides line up with TRBD1. Germline V gene data show CDR1 as GTSNPN and CDR2 as SVGIG (reference sequence). V gave up 0 bases and J gave up 5 bases; unmatched junction bases: 4. The CDR3 is made up of 14 amino acids. CDR3 loop: CAWSVGDRVTEAFF. Here the CDR3 DNA reads TGTGCCTGGAGTGTAGGGGACAGGGTGACTGAAGCTTTCTTT.

The rearrangement links TRBV18 to TRBJ1-4, with TRBD1 matching 9 bases. J lost 2 bases, V lost 2 bases, and 0 bases had no gene match. The CDR3 has 15 residues. Germline V gene sequence: CDR1 KGHSH, CDR2 LQKENI. CDR3 DNA: TGTGCCAGCTCACCAGGACAGGGGACTAATGAAAAACTGTTTTTT. The encoded protein is CASSPGQGTNEKLFF.

The J gene is TRBJ2-7, the V gene TRBV25-1; possible D gene TRBD1, 6 bases. The V end lost 4 bases, the J end lost 4 bases, and 14 bases lay between the germline ends. Germline-derived CDR1 and CDR2 are MGHDK and SYGVNS. The CDR3 sequence is 14 residues long. As DNA, the CDR3 is TGTGCCAGCAGTGTAGGGGGATGGGATTACGAGCAGTACTTC. This codes for CASSVGGWDYEQYF.

The genes are TRBV11-2 and TRBJ2-3; 9 bases are shared with TRBD2. CDR1 and CDR2 (germline): SGHAT, FQNNGV. The junction had 11 bases not matched to a gene; V was cut back by 5 bases and J by 5 bases. The CDR3 contains 16 residues. CDR3 loop: CASSPGGRGGEDTQYF. Written as DNA, the CDR3 is TGTGCCAGCAGCCCAGGGGGGCGGGGGGGCGAAGATACGCAGTATTTT.

V usage is TRBV7-2 and J usage is TRBJ2-1; the D gene is possibly TRBD1 (5 bases). Trimming cost V 6 bases and J 8 bases, with 11 bases left between them. In germline, CDR1 is SGHTA, CDR2 FQGNSA. CDR3 size: 12 residues. In nucleotides, the CDR3 is TGTGCCAGCAGTCTCCAGGGTTATGAGCAGTTCTTC. Its translation is CASSLQGYEQFF.

This clone was seen just once. The chain employs TRBV7-9 and TRBJ1-1; 7 bases are a match to TRBD1. The trim removed 0 bases at V and 4 bases at J, leaving 5 bases unmatched. Germline V CDR1 and CDR2: SEHNR, FQNEAQ (reference sequence). CDR3 length: 15 residues. In DNA form, the CDR3 reads TGTGCCAGCAGCTTAGCAAGGGGGCCGGTCACTGAAGCTTTCTTT. This sequence encodes CASSLARGPVTEAFF.

The rearrangement links TRBV6-6 to TRBJ1-6, with 7 positions matching TRBD1. Germline lookup yields CDR1 MNHNY and CDR2 SVGAGI (reference sequence). CDR3 size: 13 residues. V shed 4 bases and J 9 bases; nucleotides not matched to a gene: 3. Here the CDR3 DNA reads TGTGCCAGCAGTTGGGACAGCCTTTCACCCCTCCACTTT. This sequence encodes CASSWDSLSPLHF.

The CDR3 sequence is CAWSQDSDRNQPQHF. The DNA of the CDR3 is TGTGCCTGGAGCCAAGACAGCGATCGCAATCAGCCCCAGCATTTT. V gene TRBV30 combines with J gene TRBJ1-5; D is possibly TRBD1 (5 bases). Germline assignment: CDR1 GTSNPN and CDR2 SVGIG (reference sequence). Trimming pared 3 bases from V and 2 bases from J, leaving 14 bases between. This CDR3 spans 15 amino acids.

CDR3: CASSQGNTGELFF. Here the CDR3 DNA reads TGTGCCAGCAGCCAGGGGAACACCGGGGAGCTGTTTTTT. The rearrangement joins TRBV7-2 to TRBJ2-2; weak D call: TRBD1 (5 bases). CDR1 SGHTA and CDR2 FQGNSA come from the germline V gene. This CDR3 spans 13 amino acids. Trimming stripped 5 bases from V and 1 base from J, with 5 bases between. The full variable domain, rest sourced from reference TRBV7-2 and TRBJ2-2, is GAGVSQSPSNKVTEKGKDVELRCDPISGHTALYWYRQSLGQGLEFLIYFQGNSAPDKSGLPSDRFSAERTGGSVSTLTIQRTQQEDSAVYLCASSQGNTGELFFGEGSRLTVL.

This chain uses TRBV28 with TRBJ1-2; tentative D call: TRBD1 (6 bases). The length of the CDR3 is 16 residues. CDR1 and CDR2 (germline): MDHEN, SYDVKM. Trimming shortened V by 2 bases and J by 3 bases, and 16 bases separated the two germline ends. The DNA of the CDR3 is TGTGCCAGCAGTTTAGACAGGATAGAGGGCGACTATGGCTACACCTTC. This codes for CASSLDRIEGDYGYTF.

The V gene is TRBV20-1, the J gene TRBJ2-5, with 7 nucleotides matching TRBD2. J lost 3 bases, V lost 6 bases, and 1 base had no gene match. Germline CDR1 DFQATT, CDR2 SNEGSKA (reference sequence). The CDR3 contains 11 residues. The CDR3 is CSAAGKETQYF. CDR3 DNA sequence: TGCAGTGCAGCGGGGAAAGAGACCCAGTACTTC.

The CDR3 bases are TGTGCCAGCAGCTTAGCTGGGCCCCCTAATTCACCCCTCCACTTT. This translates into CASSLAGPPNSPLHF. The chain is built from TRBV7-9 and TRBJ1-6; D uncertain. The CDR3 contains 15 residues. V lost 0 bases and J 6 bases, leaving 9 bases between the germline ends. CDR1 SEHNR and CDR2 FQNEAQ come from the germline V gene (reference sequence).

The chain has TRBV5-4 and TRBJ2-7; the D gene is possibly TRBD1 (5 bases). Looked up from germline, CDR1 is SGHNT and CDR2 is YYREEE (reference sequence). CDR3 length: 13 amino acids. The germline V and J ends were trimmed by 3 bases and 2 bases, with 9 bases remaining between them. CDR3 coding DNA: TGTGCCAGCAGCTCTCAGGGTACCTACGAGCAGTACTTC. Its protein product is CASSSQGTYEQYF.

The rearrangement links TRBV11-2 to TRBJ2-7, with unresolved D. Germline assignment: CDR1 SGHAT and CDR2 FQNNGV. The germline V and J ends were trimmed by 5 bases and 0 bases, with 14 bases remaining between them. The CDR3 has 15 amino acids. The CDR3 region is CASSLGSPVSYEQYF. The CDR3 region has the DNA TGTGCCAGCAGCCTCGGGTCACCAGTCTCCTACGAGCAGTACTTC.

The chain joins TRBV11-2 to TRBJ2-3, with D maybe TRBD2 (7 bases). Germline V CDR1 and CDR2: SGHAT, FQNNGV. CDR3 size: 13 residues. V was pared by 7 bases and J by 2 bases, with 10 bases between. This chain's CDR3 is CASKGGNTDTQYF. Here the CDR3 DNA reads TGTGCCAGCAAGGGGGGGAACACAGATACGCAGTATTTT.

The CDR3 loop is CASSTPEGESEAFF. The CDR3 bases are TGTGCCAGCAGCACTCCGGAAGGGGAAAGTGAAGCTTTCTTT. The chain recombines TRBV5-4 with TRBJ1-1, with D possibly being TRBD1 (5 bases). The CDR3 loop spans 14 amino acids. Trimming took off 4 bases at V and 7 bases at J, with 17 bases between the two ends. Germline values: CDR1 SGHNT, CDR2 YYREEE (reference sequence).

As to this clone: One junction end disagrees with the germline gene, perhaps due to a read error. The V gene is TRBV30, the J gene TRBJ1-1, with 10 bases aligning to TRBD1. This CDR3 spans 13 amino acids. CDR1 GTSNPN and CDR2 SVGIG come from the germline V gene (reference sequence). CDR3 DNA sequence: TGTGCCTGGAGTGTAGACAGGGGGCGTGAAGGTTTCTTT. Residues: CAWSVDRGREGFF.

The V and J genes are TRBV30 and TRBJ2-7, with D possibly TRBD1 on 5 matching bases. The CDR3 loop spans 12 amino acids. Germline V gives CDR1 GTSNPN, CDR2 SVGIG (reference sequence). The V gene lost 3 bases and the J gene lost 4 bases, with 10 bases spanning the gap. The CDR3 here is CAWRGKGYEQYF. In nucleotides, the CDR3 is TGTGCCTGGAGGGGGAAGGGGTACGAGCAGTACTTC. The complete variable domain, with remaining parts taken from reference TRBV30 and TRBJ2-7, reads SQTIHQWPATLVQPVGSPLSLECTVEGTSNPNLYWYRQAAGRGLQLLFYSVGIGQISSEVPQNLSASRPQDRQFILSSKKLLLSDSGFYLCAWRGKGYEQYFGPGTRLTVT.